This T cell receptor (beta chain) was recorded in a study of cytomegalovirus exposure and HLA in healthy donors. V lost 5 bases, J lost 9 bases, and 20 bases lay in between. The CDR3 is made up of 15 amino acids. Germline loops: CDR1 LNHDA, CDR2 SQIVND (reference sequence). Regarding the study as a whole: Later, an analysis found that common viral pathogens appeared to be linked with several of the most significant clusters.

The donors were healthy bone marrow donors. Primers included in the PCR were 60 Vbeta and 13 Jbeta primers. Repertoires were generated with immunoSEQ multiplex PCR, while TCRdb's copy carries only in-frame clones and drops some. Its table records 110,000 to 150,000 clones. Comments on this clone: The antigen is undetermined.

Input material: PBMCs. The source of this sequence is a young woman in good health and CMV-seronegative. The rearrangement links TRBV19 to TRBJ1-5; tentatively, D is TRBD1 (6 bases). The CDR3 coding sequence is TGTGCCAGTAGTGGCTACCCCAGGGGCGTGCCGCCCCAGCATTTT. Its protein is CASSGYPRGVPPQHF.